The T cell receptor beta chain under discussion was sequenced for a study of identifying expanded T cells in peripheral blood. Whole-study results and caveats: Variance in clone template counts between two-week samples significantly increased with total template count across all healthy donors. Differentially abundant clones: roughly 1.2 between replicates, 16.4 at around 14 days, over 18 at four.

Healthy donors had no documented immune events, such as infections, while sampled. Produced via immunoSEQ multiplex PCR; TCRdb's table is partial and in-frame only. The sample lists 60,000 or so clones, about 85% occurring once. Between the trimmed V and J ends, which lost 4 bases and 4 bases, there was a span of 15 bases. Per the germline V gene, CDR1 is SGHRS and CDR2 is YFSETQ. CDR3 length: 14 amino acids. A note on this clone: What it binds is unknown.

The chain links TRBV5-1 to TRBJ2-7, with a tentative D call TRBD1 (5 bases). This receptor was taken from a person between 18 and 75 years old in good health. The specimen was blood. CDR3 DNA sequence: TGCGCCAGCAGCCGGTGGGGCAGGCAATACGAGCAGTACTTC. Protein sequence: CASSRWGRQYEQYF.